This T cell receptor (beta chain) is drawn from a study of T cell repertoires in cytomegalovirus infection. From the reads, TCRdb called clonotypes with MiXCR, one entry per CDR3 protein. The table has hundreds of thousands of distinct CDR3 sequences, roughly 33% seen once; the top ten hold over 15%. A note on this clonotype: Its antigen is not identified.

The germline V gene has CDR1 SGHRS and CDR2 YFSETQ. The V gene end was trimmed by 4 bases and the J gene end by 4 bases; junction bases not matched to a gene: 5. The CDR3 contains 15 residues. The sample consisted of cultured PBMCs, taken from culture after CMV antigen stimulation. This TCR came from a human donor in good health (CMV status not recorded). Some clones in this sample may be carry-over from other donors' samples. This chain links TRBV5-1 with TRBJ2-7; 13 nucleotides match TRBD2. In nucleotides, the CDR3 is TGCGCCAGCAGCAACGGGACTAGCGGGGTGTACGAGCAGTACTTC. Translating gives CASSNGTSGVYEQYF.